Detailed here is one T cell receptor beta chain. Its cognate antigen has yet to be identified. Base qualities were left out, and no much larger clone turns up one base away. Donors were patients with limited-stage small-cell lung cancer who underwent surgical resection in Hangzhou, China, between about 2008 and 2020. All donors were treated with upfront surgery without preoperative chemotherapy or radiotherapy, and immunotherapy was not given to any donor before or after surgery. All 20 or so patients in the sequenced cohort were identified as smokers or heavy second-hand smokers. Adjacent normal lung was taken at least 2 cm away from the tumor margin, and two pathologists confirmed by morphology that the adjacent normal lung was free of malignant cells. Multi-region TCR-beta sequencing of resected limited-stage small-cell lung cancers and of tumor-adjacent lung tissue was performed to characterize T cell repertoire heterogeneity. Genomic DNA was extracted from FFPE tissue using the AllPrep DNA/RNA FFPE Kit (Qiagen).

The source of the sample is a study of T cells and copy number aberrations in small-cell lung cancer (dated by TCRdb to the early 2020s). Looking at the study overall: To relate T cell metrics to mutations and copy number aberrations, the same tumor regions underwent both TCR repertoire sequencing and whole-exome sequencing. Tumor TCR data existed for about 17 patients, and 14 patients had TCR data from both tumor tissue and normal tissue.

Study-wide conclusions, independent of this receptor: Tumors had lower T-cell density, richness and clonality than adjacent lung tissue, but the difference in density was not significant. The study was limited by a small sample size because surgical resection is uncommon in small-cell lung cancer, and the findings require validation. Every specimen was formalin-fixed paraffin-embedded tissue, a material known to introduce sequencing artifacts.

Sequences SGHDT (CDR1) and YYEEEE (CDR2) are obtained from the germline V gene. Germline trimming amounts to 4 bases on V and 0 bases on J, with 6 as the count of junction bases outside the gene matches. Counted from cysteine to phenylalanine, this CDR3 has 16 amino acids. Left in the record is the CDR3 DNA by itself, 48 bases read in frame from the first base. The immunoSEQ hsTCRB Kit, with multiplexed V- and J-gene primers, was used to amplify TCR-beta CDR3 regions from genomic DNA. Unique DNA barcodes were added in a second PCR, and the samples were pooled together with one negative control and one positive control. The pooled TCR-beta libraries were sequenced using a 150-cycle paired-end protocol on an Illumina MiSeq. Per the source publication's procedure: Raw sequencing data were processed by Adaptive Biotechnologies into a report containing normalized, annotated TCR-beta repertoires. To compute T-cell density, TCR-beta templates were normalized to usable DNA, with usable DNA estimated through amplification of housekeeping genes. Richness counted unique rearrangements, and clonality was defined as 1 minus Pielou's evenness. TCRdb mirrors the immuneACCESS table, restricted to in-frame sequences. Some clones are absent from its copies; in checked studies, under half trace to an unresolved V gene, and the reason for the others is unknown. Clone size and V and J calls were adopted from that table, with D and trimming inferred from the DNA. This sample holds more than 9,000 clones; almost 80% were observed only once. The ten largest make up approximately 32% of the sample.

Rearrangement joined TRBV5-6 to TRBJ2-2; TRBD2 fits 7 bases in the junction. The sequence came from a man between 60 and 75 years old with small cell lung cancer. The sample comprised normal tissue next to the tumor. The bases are TGTGCCAGCAGCAGGAGACTAGCAACGAACACCGGGGAGCTGTTTTTT. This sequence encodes CASSRRLATNTGELFF.